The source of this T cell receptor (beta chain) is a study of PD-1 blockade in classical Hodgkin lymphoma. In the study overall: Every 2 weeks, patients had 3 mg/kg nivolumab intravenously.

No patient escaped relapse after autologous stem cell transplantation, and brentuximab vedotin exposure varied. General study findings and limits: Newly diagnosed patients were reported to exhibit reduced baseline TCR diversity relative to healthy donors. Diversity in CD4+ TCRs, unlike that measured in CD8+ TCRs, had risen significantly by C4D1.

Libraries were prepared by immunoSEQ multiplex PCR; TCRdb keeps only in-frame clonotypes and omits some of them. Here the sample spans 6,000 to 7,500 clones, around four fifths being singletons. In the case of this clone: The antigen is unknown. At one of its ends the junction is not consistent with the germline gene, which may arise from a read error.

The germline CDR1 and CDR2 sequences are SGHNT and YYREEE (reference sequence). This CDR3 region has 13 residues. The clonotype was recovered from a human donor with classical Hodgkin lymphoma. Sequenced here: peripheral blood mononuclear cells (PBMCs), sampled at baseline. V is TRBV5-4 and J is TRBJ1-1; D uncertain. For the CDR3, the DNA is TGCGCCAGCAGCCCAAATAGGAACACTGAAGCTTTCTTT. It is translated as CASSPNRNTEAFF.